This TCR beta chain comes out of a study of monozygotic twins with inflammatory bowel disease. This CDR3 has 14 residues. The UMIs carried a 6-nucleotide sample barcode, and they were added by template switching. Two nested PCRs, roughly 17 and 9 cycles, amplified TCRalpha and TCRbeta cDNA. TCRdb re-analyzed the 5' RACE reads; it lists each CDR3 protein once, without DNA. Reported are about 440,000 distinct CDR3 sequences; the ten largest clones contain roughly 2.3%. This clonotype was sampled from a human donor with ulcerative colitis or Crohn's disease, or a healthy co-twin of an affected twin (not recorded which). The chain employs TRBV12-3 or TRBV12-4 and TRBJ1-6. Sequencing was carried out using blood. The CDR3 sequence: CASSLGQGISPLHF.